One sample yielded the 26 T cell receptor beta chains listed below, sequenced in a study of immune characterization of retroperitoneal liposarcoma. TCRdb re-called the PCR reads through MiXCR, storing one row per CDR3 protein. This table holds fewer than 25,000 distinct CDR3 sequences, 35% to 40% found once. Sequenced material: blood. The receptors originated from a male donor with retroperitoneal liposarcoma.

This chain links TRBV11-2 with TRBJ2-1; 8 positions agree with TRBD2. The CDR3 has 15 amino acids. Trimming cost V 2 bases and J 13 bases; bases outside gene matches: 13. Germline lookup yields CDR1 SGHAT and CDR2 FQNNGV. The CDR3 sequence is CASSLLGGRQETQFF. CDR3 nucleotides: TGTGCCAGCAGCTTATTGGGCGGGAGGCAGGAGACCCAGTTCTTC.

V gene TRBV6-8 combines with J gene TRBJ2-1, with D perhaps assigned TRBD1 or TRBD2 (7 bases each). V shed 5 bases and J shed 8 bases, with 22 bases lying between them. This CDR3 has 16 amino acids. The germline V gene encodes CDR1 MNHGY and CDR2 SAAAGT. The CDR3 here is CASSLAGGDSLDEQFF. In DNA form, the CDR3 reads TGTGCCAGCAGTCTAGCAGGGGGGGACTCCTTGGATGAGCAGTTCTTC.

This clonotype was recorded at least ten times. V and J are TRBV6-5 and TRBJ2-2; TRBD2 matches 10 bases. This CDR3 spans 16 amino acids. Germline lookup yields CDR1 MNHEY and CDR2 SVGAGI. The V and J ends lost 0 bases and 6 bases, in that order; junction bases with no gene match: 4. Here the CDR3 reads CASSYSNLAGAGELFF. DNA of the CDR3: TGTGCCAGCAGTTACTCGAACCTAGCGGGAGCCGGGGAGCTGTTTTTT.

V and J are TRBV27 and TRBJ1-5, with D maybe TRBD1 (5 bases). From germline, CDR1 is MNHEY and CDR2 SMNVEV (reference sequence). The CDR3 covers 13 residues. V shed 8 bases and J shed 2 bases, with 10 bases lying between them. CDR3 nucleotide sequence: TGTGCCAGCGGCAGGGTTGGCAATCAGCCCCAGCATTTT. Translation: CASGRVGNQPQHF.

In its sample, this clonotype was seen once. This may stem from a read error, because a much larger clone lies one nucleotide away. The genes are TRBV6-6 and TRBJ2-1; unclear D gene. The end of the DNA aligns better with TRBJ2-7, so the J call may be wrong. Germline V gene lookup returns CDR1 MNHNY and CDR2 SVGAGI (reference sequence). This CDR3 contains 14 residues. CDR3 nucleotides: TGTGCCAGCAGTTACCAGTGGAGCTCCTACGAGCAGTACTTC. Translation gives CASSYQWSSYEQYF.

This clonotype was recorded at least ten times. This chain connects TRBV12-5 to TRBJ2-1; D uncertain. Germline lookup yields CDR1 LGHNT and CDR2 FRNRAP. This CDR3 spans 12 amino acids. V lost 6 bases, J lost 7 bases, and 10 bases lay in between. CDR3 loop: CASGRIPNEQFF. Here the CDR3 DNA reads TGTGCTAGTGGCAGAATCCCAAATGAGCAGTTCTTC.

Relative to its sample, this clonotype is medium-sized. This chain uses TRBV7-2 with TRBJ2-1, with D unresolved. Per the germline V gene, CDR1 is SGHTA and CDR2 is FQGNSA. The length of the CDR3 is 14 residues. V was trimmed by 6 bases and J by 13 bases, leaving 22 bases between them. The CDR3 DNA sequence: TGTGCCAGCAGGGCTGCGGATATATTGGAGACCCAGTTCTTC. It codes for CASRAADILETQFF.

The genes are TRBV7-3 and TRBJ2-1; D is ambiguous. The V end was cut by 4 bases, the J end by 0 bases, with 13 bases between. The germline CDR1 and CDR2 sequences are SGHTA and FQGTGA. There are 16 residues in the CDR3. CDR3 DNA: TGTGCCAGCAGCTCCCTCCCCGCCGGCTCCTACAATGAGCAGTTCTTC. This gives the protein CASSSLPAGSYNEQFF.

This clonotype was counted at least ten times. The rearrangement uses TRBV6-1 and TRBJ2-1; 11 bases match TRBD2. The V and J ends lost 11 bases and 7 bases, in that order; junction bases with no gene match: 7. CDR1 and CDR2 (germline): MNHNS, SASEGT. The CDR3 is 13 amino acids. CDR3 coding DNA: TGTGCCGGCCGACTAGCGGGAAGGAATGAGCAGTTCTTC. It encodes CAGRLAGRNEQFF.

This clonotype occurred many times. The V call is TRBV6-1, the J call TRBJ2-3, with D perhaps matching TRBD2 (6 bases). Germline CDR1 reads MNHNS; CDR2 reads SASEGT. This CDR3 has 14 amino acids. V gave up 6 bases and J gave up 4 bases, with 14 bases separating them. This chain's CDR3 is CASRGTGGADTQYF. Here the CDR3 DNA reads TGTGCCAGCAGGGGGACTGGCGGGGCAGATACGCAGTATTTT.

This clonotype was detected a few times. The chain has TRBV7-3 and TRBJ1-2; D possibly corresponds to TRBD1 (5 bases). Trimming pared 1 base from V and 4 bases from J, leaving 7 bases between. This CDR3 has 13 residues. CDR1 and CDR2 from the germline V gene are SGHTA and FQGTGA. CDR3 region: CASSLIGAYGYTF. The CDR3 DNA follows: TGTGCCAGCAGCTTAATCGGGGCCTATGGCTACACCTTC.

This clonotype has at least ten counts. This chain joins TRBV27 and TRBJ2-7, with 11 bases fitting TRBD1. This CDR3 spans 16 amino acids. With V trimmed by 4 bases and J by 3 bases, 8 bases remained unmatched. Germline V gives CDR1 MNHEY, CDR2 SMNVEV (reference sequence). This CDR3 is CASSSEPDRGLYEQYF. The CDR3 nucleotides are TGTGCCAGCAGTTCCGAACCGGACAGGGGGCTCTACGAGCAGTACTTC.

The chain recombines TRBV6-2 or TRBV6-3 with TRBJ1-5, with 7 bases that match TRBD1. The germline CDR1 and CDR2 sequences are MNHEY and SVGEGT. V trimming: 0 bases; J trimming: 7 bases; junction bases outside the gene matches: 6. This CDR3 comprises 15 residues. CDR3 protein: CASSYSGQLYQPQHF. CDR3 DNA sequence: TGTGCCAGCAGTTACTCGGGACAGCTTTACCAGCCCCAGCATTTT.

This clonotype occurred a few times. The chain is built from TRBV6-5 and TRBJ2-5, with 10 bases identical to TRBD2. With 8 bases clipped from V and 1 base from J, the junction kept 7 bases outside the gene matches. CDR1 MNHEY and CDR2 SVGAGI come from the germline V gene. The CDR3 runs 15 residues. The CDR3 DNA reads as TGTGCCAGCGGGGATAGCGGGAGGTCCCAAGAGACCCAGTACTTC. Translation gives CASGDSGRSQETQYF.

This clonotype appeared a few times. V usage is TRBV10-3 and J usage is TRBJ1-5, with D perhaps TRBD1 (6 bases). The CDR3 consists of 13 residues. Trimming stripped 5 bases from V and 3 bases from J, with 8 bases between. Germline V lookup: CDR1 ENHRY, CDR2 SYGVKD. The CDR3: CAISKGDNQPQHF. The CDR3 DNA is TGTGCCATCAGTAAGGGGGACAATCAGCCCCAGCATTTT.

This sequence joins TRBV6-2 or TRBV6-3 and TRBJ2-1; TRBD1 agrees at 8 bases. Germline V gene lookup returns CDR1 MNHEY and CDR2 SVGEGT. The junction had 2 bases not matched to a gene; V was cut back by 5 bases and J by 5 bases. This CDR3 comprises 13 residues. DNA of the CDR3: TGTGCCAGCAGTAGCAGGGGGCACAATGAGCAGTTCTTC. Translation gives CASSSRGHNEQFF.

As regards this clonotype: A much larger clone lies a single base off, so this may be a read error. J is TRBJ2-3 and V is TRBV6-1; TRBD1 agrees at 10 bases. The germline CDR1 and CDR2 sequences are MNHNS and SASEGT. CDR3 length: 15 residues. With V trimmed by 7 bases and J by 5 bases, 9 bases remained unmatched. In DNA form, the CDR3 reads TGTGCCAGCACTAGACAGGGGGCTGGGATAGATACGCAGTATTTT. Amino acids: CASTRQGAGIDTQYF.

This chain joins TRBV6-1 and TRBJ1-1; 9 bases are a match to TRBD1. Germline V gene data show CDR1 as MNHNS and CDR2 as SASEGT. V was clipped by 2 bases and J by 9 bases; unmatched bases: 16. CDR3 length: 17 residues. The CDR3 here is CASSESRGYRGQGKAFF. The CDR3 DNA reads TGTGCCAGCAGTGAATCTCGCGGGTACAGGGGGCAGGGGAAAGCTTTCTTT.

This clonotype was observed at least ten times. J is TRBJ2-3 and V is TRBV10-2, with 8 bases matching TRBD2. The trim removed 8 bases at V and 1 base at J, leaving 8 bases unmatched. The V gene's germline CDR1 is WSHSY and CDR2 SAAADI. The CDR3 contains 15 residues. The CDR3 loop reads CASGPAGEGTDTQYF. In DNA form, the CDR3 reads TGCGCCAGCGGACCAGCGGGAGAGGGCACAGATACGCAGTATTTT.

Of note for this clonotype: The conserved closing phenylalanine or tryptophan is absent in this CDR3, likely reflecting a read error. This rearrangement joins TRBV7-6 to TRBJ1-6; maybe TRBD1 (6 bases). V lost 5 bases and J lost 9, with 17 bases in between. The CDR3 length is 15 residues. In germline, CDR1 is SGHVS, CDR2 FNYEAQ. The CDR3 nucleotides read TGTGCCAGCAGCCCACGGGCCAGGGGACTTTCACCCCTCCACTTG. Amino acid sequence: CASSPRARGLSPLHL.

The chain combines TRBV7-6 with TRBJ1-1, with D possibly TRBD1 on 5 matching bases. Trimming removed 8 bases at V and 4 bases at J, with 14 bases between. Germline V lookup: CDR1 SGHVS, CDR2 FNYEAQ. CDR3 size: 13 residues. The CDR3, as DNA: TGTGCCAGCGGGTGGGGCAGTCCCACTGAAGCTTTCTTT. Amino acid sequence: CASGWGSPTEAFF.

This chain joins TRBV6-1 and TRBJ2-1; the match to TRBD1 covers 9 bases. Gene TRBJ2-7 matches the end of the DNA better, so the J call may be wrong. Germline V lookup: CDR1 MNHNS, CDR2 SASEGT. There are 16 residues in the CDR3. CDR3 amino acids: CASSALGTGIYNEQYF. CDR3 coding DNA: TGTGCCAGCAGCGCTTTAGGGACAGGGATATACAATGAGCAGTACTTC.

The CDR3 here is CASRAQPNEKLFF. In DNA, the CDR3 is TGTGCCAGCAGGGCTCAGCCTAATGAAAAACTGTTTTTT. This rearrangement joins TRBV7-2 to TRBJ1-4; D ambiguous. The CDR3 contains 13 residues. Looked up from germline, CDR1 is SGHTA and CDR2 is FQGNSA. Between the trimmed V and J ends, which lost 6 bases and 3 bases, there was a span of 8 bases.

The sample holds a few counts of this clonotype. DNA for the CDR3: TGTGCCAGCACCTATCTGGTGGGGGAAAATGAGCAGTTCTTC. It is translated as CASTYLVGENEQFF. This chain uses TRBV7-2 with TRBJ2-1; D possibly uses TRBD1 or TRBD2 (5 bases each). This CDR3 region has 14 residues. Per the germline V gene, CDR1 is SGHTA and CDR2 is FQGNSA. V lost 7 bases and J 7 bases, leaving 17 bases between the germline ends. Variable domain in full (rest from reference TRBV7-2 and TRBJ2-1): GAGVSQSPSNKVTEKGKDVELRCDPISGHTALYWYRQSLGQGLEFLIYFQGNSAPDKSGLPSDRFSAERTGGSVSTLTIQRTQQEDSAVYLCASTYLVGENEQFFGPGTRLTVL.

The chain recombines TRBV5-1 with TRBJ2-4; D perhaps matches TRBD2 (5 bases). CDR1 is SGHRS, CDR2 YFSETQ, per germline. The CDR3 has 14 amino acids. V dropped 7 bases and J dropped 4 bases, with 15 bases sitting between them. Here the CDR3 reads CASPPGSGKNIQYF. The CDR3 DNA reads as TGCGCCAGCCCTCCGGGGTCGGGGAAAAACATTCAGTACTTC.

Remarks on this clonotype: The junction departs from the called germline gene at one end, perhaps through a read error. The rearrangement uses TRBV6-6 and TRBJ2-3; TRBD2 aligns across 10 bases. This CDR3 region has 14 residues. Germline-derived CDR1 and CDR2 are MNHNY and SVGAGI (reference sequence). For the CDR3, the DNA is TGTGCGAGCAGTCGAGCGGGGGGGACAGATACGCAGTATTTT. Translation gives CASSRAGGTDTQYF.